This TCR beta chain was sequenced for a study of CD8 T cells in ankylosing spondylitis. TCRdb processed the 5' RACE reads anew with MiXCR; each CDR3 protein has one entry. The repertoire includes under 170,000 distinct CDR3 sequences, 40% to 50% of them detected once, and 13% to 15% sits in the top ten. The source of this sequence is a male donor with ankylosing spondylitis. The specimen sequenced was synovial fluid, either unsorted or a sorted T cell fraction (not recorded which).

The CDR3 loop reads CASSFQGASEQYF. CDR3 coding DNA: TGTGCCAGCAGCTTCCAGGGGGCGAGCGAGCAGTACTTC. V and J are TRBV7-9 and TRBJ2-7, with 8 bases aligning to TRBD1. The V gene end was trimmed by 3 bases and the J gene end by 6 bases; junction bases not matched to a gene: 4. Germline V gene lookup returns CDR1 SEHNR and CDR2 FQNEAQ (reference sequence). The CDR3 extends over 13 amino acids.